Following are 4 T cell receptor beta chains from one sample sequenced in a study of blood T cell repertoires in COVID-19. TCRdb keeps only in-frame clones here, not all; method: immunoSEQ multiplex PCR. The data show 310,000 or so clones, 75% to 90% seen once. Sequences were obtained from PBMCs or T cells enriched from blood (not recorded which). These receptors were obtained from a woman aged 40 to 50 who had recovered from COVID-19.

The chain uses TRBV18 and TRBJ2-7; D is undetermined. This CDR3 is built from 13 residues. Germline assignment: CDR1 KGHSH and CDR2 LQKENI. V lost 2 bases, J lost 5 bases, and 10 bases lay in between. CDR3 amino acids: CASSPVTKNEQYF. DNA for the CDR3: TGTGCCAGCTCACCAGTGACAAAGAACGAGCAGTACTTC.

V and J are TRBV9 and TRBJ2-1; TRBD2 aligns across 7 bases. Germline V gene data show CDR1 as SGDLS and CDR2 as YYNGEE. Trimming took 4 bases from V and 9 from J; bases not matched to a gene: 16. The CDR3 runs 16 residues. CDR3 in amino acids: CASSLTLGGVSGEQFF. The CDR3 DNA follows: TGTGCCAGCAGCCTCACGTTGGGGGGGGTTTCTGGTGAGCAGTTCTTC.

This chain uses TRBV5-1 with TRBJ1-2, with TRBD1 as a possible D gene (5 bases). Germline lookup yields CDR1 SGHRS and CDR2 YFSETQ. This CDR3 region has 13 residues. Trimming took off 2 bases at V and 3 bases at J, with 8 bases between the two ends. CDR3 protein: CASSFQGDYGYTF. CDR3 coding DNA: TGCGCCAGCAGCTTTCAGGGTGACTATGGCTACACCTTC. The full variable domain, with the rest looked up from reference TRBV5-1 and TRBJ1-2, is KAGVTQTPRYLIKTRGQQVTLSCSPISGHRSVSWYQQTPGQGLQFLFEYFSETQRNKGNFPGRFSGRQFSNSRSEMNVSTLELGDSALYLCASSFQGDYGYTFGSGTRLTVV.

The CDR3 loop is CASSQDRSGGNEQYF. In DNA form, the CDR3 reads TGCGCCAGCAGCCAAGATAGGTCAGGGGGTAACGAGCAGTACTTC. This chain joins TRBV4-3 and TRBJ2-7; 7 bases are shared with TRBD1. Trimming took 0 bases from V and 5 from J; bases not matched to a gene: 7. This CDR3 is 15 amino acids long. Germline CDR1 is LGHNA and CDR2 is YSLEER.